This T cell receptor beta chain was recorded in a study of T cells after posttransplantation cyclophosphamide. Broader study findings: Later post-transplant blood repertoires were often dominated by donor CD8+ memory clones. Recipient CMV seropositivity and CMV reactivation strongly tracked TRB clonality.

A marrow graft followed busulfan-fludarabine conditioning, with cyclophosphamide on days +3 and +4. Here immunoSEQ multiplex PCR was the method, and the copy in TCRdb shows in-frame clones only, minus some. The sample consists of several thousand clones, roughly 77% of them appearing once. V lost 3 bases, J lost 7 bases, and 14 bases stayed unmatched. CDR3 length equals 16 residues. Germline lookup yields CDR1 SGHNT and CDR2 YYREEE (reference sequence). As concerns this clone: The antigen is unknown.

The sequence was collected from a male patient aged 25-45 years who received an allogeneic stem cell transplant from a related donor, was CMV-positive, and had acute GVHD only. The T cells may partly be graft donor cells. The V call is TRBV5-4, the J call TRBJ2-7; 9 bases align to TRBD1. The material sequenced was PBMCs, taken 1,400 to 1,500 days after allogeneic stem cell transplant with posttransplant cyclophosphamide. The CDR3 nucleotides read TGTGCCAGCAGCTGGGAACCGGGACAGGGCACGGTGGAGCAGTACTTC. Translated, it gives CASSWEPGQGTVEQYF.